The 2 T cell receptor beta chains presented below share a single source sample, sequenced in a study of cytomegalovirus exposure and HLA in healthy donors. Assay used: immunoSEQ multiplex PCR; TCRdb lists only in-frame clones, some missing. The sample lists about 120,000 clones; over 85% were seen once. What was sequenced was PBMCs. The receptors here all came from a woman aged 18 to 35 in good health and CMV-seronegative.

V is TRBV19 and J is TRBJ2-5; 7 bases map to TRBD1. The V segment lost 5 bases and the J segment 1 base; nucleotides outside the gene matches: 4. The CDR3 is 14 amino acids. Germline V CDR1 and CDR2: LNHDA, SQIVND (reference sequence). Here the CDR3 DNA reads TGTGCCAGTAGTTGGGGGACAGCCCAAGAGACCCAGTACTTC. The encoded protein is CASSWGTAQETQYF.

The V call is TRBV4-2, the J call TRBJ1-2, with TRBD1 identical over 7 bases. V lost 2 bases to trimming and J lost 3 bases; unmatched junction nucleotides: 6. The V gene's germline CDR1 is LGHNA and CDR2 YNFKEQ. CDR3 length: 15 residues. The CDR3, as DNA: TGTGCCAGCAGCCAAAGGTCGGGACAGCACTATGGCTACACCTTC. Its protein product is CASSQRSGQHYGYTF.